This TCR beta chain originates from a study of shared clonotypes between healthy human individuals. Whole-study findings and limits: Naive subsets, compared against memory subsets, generally had larger estimated richness values. Sequencing depth was expected to influence donor clonotype sharing. Several donors had 4% to 6.5% of their naive CD4 clonotypes in common.

Assay execution proceeded at the deep level. Sequencing was performed with immunoSEQ multiplex PCR; in TCRdb, only in-frame clones are kept and a portion is missing. The sample records 2 million to 2.5 million clones, approximately 96% being singletons. In regard to this clone: Its matching antigen is unknown.

V dropped 7 bases and J dropped 2 bases, with 13 bases sitting between them. Germline CDR1 SGHRS, CDR2 YFSETQ. This CDR3 contains 14 residues. The sequence derives from a man aged 18 to 30 in good health. The sequenced sample consisted of naive CD4+ T cells sorted from blood. As for subset: CD45RA+ positively selected. The V and J genes are TRBV5-1 and TRBJ1-3; unclear D gene. The CDR3 loop is CASGPQPPGNTIYF. Here the CDR3 DNA reads TGCGCCAGCGGACCCCAACCACCTGGAAACACCATATATTTT.